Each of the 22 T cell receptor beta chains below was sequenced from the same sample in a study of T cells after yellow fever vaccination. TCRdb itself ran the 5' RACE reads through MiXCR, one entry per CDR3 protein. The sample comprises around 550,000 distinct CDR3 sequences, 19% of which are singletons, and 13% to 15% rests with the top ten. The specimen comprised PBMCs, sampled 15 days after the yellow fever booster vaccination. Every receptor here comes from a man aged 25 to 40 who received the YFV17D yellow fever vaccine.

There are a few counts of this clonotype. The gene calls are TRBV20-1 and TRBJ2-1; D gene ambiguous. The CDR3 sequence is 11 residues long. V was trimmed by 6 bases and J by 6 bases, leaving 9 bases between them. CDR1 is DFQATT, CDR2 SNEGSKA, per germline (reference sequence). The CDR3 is CSALGGNEQFF. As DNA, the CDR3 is TGCAGTGCCCTGGGTGGCAATGAGCAGTTCTTC.

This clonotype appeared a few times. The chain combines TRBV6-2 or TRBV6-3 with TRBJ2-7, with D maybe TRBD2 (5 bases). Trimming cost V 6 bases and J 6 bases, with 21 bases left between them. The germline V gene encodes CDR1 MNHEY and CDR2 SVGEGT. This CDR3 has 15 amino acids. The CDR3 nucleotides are TGTGCCAGCAGAACTGACTACCTCGTCTCCCTCGAGCAGTACTTC. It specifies CASRTDYLVSLEQYF.

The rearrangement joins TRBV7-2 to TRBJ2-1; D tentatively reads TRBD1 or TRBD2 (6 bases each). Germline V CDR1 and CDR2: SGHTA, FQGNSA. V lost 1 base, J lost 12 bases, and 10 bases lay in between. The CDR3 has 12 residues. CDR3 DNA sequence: TGTGCCAGCAGCTTAGTAGGGGGGAGGCAGTTCTTC. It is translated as CASSLVGGRQFF.

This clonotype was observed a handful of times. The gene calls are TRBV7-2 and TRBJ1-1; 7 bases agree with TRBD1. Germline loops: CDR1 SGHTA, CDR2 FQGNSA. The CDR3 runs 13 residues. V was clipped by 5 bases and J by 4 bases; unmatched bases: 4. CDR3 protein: CASSLRQGTEAFF. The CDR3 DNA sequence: TGTGCCAGCAGCCTTAGACAGGGCACTGAAGCTTTCTTT.

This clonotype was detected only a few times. CDR3 in amino acids: CASSYSIASVAANTGELFF. The CDR3 DNA is TGTGCCAGCAGTTACTCGATTGCGTCAGTGGCGGCGAACACCGGGGAGCTGTTTTTT. The chain is built from TRBV6-5 and TRBJ2-2; no clear D. Germline-derived CDR1 and CDR2 are MNHEY and SVGAGI. The CDR3 length is 19 residues. Trimming pared 0 bases from V and 0 bases from J, leaving 17 bases between.

CDR3 nucleotide sequence: TGTGCCAGCAGCCGTGGACTGTTCACGGATACGCAGTATTTT. It is translated as CASSRGLFTDTQYF. V usage is TRBV7-2 and J usage is TRBJ2-3; possible D gene TRBD2, 5 bases. Trimming cost V 5 bases and J 6 bases, with 15 bases left between them. The CDR3 is 14 amino acids. CDR1 and CDR2 (germline): SGHTA, FQGNSA.

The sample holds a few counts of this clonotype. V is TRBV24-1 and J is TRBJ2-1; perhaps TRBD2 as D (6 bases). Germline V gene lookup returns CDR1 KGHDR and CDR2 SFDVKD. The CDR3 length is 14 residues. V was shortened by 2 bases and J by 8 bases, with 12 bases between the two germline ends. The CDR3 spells CATSDYAGWDEQFF. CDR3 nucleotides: TGTGCCACCAGTGATTATGCGGGGTGGGATGAGCAGTTCTTC.

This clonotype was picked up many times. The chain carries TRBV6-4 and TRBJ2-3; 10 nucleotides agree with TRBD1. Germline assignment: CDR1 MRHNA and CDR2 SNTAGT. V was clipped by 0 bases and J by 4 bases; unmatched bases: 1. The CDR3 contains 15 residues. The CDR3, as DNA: TGTGCCAGCAGTGACTCGACAGGGGGCGCAGATACGCAGTATTTT. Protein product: CASSDSTGGADTQYF.

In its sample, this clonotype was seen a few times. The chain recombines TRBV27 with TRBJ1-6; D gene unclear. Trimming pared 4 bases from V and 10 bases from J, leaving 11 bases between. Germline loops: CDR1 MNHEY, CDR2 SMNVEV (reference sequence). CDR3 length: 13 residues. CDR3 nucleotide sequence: TGTGCCAGCAGTTCGACCTCAGAGTCACCCCTCCACTTT. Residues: CASSSTSESPLHF.

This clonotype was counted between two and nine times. This CDR3 reads CASSLDATGSPGELFF. CDR3 in DNA: TGCGCCAGCAGCTTGGATGCCACAGGGTCCCCCGGGGAGCTGTTTTTT. This rearrangement joins TRBV5-1 to TRBJ2-2; TRBD1 might be the D (6 bases). This CDR3 region has 16 residues. Germline loops: CDR1 SGHRS, CDR2 YFSETQ. Trimming removed 0 bases at V and 6 bases at J, with 15 bases between.

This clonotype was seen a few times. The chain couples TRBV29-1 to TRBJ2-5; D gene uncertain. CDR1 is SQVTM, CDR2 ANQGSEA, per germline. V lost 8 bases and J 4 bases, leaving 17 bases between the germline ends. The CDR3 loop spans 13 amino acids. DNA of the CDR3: TGCAGCTTGTCCACCCCGGGCGTAGAGACCCAGTACTTC. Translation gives CSLSTPGVETQYF.

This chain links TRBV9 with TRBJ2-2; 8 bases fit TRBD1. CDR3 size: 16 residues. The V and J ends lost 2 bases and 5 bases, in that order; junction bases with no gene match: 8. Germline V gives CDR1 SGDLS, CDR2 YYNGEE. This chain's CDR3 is CASSVSQGAFTGELFF. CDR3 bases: TGTGCCAGCAGCGTCTCTCAGGGGGCGTTTACCGGGGAGCTGTTTTTT. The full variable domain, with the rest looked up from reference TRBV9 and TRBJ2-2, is DSGVTQTPKHLITATGQRVTLRCSPRSGDLSVYWYQQSLDQGLQFLIQYYNGEERAKGNILERFSAQQFPDLHSELNLSSLELGDSALYFCASSVSQGAFTGELFFGEGSRLTVL.

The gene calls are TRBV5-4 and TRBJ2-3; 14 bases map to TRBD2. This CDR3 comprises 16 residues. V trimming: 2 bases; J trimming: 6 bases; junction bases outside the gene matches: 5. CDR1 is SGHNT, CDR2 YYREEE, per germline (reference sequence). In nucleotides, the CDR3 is TGTGCCAGCAGCTTACCGGGACTAGCGGGAGTGGATACGCAGTATTTT. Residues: CASSLPGLAGVDTQYF. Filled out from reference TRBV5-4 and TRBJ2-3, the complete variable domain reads ETGVTQSPTHLIKTRGQQVTLRCSSQSGHNTVSWYQQALGQGPQFIFQYYREEENGRGNFPPRFSGLQFPNYSSELNVNALELDDSALYLCASSLPGLAGVDTQYFGPGTRLTVL.

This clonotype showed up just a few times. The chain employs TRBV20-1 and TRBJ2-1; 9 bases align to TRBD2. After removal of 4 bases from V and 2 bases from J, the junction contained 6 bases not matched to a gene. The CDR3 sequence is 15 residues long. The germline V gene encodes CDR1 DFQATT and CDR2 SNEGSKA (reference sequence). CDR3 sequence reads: CSATTSGAPYNEQFF. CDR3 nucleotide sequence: TGCAGTGCTACGACTAGCGGAGCCCCCTACAATGAGCAGTTCTTC.

The DNA of the CDR3 is TGCGCCAGCACCCTATCATGGGGTAAGAACACCGGGGAGCTGTTTTTT. This codes for CASTLSWGKNTGELFF. The chain joins TRBV5-1 to TRBJ2-2; no definite D call. Trimming took 6 bases from V and 1 from J, leaving 16 bases between them. Looked up from germline, CDR1 is SGHRS and CDR2 is YFSETQ. The CDR3 extends over 16 amino acids.

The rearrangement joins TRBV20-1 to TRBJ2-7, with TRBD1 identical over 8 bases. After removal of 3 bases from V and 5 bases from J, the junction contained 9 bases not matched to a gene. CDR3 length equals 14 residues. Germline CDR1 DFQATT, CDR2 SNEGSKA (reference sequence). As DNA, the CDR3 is TGCAGTGCTAGCCGCAGGGGGCGGTTGAACGAGCAGTACTTC. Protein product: CSASRRGRLNEQYF.

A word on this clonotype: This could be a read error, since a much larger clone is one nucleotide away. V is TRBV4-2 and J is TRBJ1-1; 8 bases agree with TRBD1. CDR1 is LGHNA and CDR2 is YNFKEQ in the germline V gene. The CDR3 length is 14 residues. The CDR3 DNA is TGTGCCGGCAGCCCCGACAGGGGATCCACTGAAGCTTTCTTT. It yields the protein CAGSPDRGSTEAFF.

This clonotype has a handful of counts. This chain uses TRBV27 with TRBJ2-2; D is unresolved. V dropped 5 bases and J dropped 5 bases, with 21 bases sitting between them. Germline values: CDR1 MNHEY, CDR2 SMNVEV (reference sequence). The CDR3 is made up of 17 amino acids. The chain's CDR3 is CASSPGRQHKLTGELFF. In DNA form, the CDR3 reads TGTGCCAGCAGTCCCGGAAGGCAGCACAAATTGACCGGGGAGCTGTTTTTT.

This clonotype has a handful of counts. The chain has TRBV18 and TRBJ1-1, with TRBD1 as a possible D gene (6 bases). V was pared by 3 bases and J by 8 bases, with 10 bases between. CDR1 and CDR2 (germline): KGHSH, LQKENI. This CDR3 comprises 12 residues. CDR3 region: CASSPPTGEAFF. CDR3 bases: TGTGCCAGCTCACCGCCTACAGGGGAAGCTTTCTTT.

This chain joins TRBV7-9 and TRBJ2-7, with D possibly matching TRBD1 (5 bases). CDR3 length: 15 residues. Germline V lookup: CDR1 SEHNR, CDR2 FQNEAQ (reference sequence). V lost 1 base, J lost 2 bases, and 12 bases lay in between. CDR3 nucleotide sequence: TGTGCCAGCAGCTTAGTCAAGGGGTGGCCCTACGAGCAGTACTTC. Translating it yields CASSLVKGWPYEQYF.

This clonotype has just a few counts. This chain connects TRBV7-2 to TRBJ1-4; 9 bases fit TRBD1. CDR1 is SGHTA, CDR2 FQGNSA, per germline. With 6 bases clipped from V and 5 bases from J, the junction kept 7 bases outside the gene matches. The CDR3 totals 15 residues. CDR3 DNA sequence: TGTGCCAGCAGAGAACAGGGGGCTGGGAATGAAAAACTGTTTTTT. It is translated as CASREQGAGNEKLFF.

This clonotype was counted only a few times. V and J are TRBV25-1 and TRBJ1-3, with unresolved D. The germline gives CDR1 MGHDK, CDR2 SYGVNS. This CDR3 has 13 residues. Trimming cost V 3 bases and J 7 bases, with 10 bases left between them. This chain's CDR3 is CASSDGRGNTIYF. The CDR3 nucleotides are TGTGCCAGCAGTGACGGTAGAGGGAACACCATATATTTT. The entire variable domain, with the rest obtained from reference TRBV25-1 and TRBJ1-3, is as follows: EADIYQTPRYLVIGTGKKITLECSQTMGHDKMYWYQQDPGMELHLIHYSYGVNSTEKGDLSSESTVSRIRTEHFPLTLESARPSHTSQYLCASSDGRGNTIYFGEGSWLTVV.